This T cell receptor (beta chain) originates from a study of memory CD4+ T cells and cytomegalovirus serostatus. Trimming cost V 6 bases and J 2 bases; bases outside gene matches: 14. This CDR3 contains 16 residues. CDR1 and CDR2 (germline): SQVTM, ANQGSEA. About this clone: Its antigen is unknown.

General study points: CD4+ memory repertoires contained about 40% of the 164 reported CMV TCRbeta sequences.

Repertoires were generated with immunoSEQ multiplex PCR, while TCRdb's copy carries only in-frame clones and drops some. This sample has some 52,000 clones, with 65% to 80% found just once. Single viable CD3+CD4+CD8-CD45RO+ cells were sorted as the memory CD4+ T cells. Positive selection with CD4 microbeads enriched total CD4+ T cells. This chain uses TRBV29-1 with TRBJ1-2; 8 bases match TRBD1. The source is an adult in good health and CMV-seropositive. Sequenced input: memory CD4+ T cells from blood. The CDR3 DNA sequence: TGCAGCGTGATGGACAGGGAAGGTCTCACAAACTATGGCTACACCTTC. It encodes CSVMDREGLTNYGYTF. Variable domain in full (rest from reference TRBV29-1 and TRBJ1-2): SAVISQKPSRDICQRGTSLTIQCQVDSQVTMMFWYRQQPGQSLTLIATANQGSEATYESGFVIDKFPISRPNLTFSTLTVSNMSPEDSSIYLCSVMDREGLTNYGYTFGSGTRLTVV.